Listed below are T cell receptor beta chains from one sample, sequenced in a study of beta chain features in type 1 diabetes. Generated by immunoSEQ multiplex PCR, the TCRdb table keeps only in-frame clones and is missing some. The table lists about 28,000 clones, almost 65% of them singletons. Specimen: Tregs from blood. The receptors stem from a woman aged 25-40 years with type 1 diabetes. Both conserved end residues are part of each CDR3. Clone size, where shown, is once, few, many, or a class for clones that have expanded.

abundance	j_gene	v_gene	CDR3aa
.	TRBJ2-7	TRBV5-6	CASSPIGTSDSYEQYF
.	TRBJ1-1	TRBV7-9	CASSPQVGTEAFF
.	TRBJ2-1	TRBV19	CASSIDSGRLYNEQFF
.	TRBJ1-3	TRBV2	CASSGGQGAHF
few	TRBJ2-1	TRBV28	CASSYPNGREGLNEQFF
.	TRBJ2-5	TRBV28	CASSIFRGPIQETQYF
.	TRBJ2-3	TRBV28	CASSPAGVYVDTQYF
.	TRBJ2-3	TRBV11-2	CASSLDGLAGDTQYF
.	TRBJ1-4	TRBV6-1	CASNRDSWEKLFF
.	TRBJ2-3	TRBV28	CASSNNRNTDTQYF
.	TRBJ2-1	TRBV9	CASSVQSGSRGEQFF
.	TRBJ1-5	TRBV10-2	CASSRGRNQPQHF
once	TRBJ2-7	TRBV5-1	CASSPGTGFSYEQYF
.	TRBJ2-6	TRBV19	CASSYRGANVLTF
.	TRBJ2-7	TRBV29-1	CSVRDRGRYEQYF
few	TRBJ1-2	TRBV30	CAWRPLQGARGYTF
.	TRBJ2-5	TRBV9	CASSVGQGVWETQYF
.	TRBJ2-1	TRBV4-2	CASSQDRGLAFTSYNEQFF
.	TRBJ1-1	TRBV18	CASSPPFRGGKNTEAFF
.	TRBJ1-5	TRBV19	CASSIIPYGGQPQHF
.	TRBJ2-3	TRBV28	CASRPSGSSDTQYF
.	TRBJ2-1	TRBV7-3	CASSPRTTSNEQFF
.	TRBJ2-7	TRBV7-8	CASSSTGISYEQYF
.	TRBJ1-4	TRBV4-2	CASSQDRVTDNEKLFF
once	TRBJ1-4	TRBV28	CASSPGQAVQKLFF
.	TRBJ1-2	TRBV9	CASSATGTRTRGYGYTF
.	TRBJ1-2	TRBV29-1	CSARTGNSDGYTF
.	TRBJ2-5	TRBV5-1	CASSLRTSQETQYF
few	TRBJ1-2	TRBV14	CASSQTHWGGRDGYTF
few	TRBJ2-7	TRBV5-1	CASSSGQLAAYEQYF
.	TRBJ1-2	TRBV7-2	CASSLAGGQVSGYTF
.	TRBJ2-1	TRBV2	CASRGLAGVDEQFF
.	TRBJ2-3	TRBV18	CASSAGVADTQYF
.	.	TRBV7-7	CASSLGTSGGYNEQFF
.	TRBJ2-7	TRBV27	CASSSRQGAIQPLDF
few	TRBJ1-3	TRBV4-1	CASSRQITGNTIYF
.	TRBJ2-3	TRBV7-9	CASSFLAEIHTDTQYF
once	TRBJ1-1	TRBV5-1	CASRGQRDTEAFF
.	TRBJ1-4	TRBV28	CASSYQGAREKLFF
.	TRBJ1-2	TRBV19	CASAYGQGRGIYGYTF
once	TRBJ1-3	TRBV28	CASRIGAGNTIYF
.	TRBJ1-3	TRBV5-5	CASSLRGGNTIYF
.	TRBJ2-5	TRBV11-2	CASSLEKDRGEETQYF
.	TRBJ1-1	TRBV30	CAWTGSGLLEAFF
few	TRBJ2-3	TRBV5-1	CASSLDYLTQYF
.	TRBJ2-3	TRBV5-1	CASSLDRAADTQYF
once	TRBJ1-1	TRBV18	CASSPMWANTEAFF
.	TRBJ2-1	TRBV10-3	CAISERTSGTNEQFF